The entry that follows covers one T cell receptor beta chain sequence. Its target is not known. Germline loops: CDR1 SGHRS, CDR2 YFSETQ. The CDR3 extends over 15 amino acids. V was pared by 1 base and J by 2 bases, with 5 bases of the junction left unmatched. Both 60 Vbeta primers and 13 Jbeta primers went into the PCR. TCRdb's copy holds only in-frame clones and misses some; the assay was immunoSEQ multiplex PCR. Among around 140,000 clones, around four fifths were seen once, and the ten largest hold roughly 9.7%. The source of the sample is a study of cytomegalovirus exposure and HLA in healthy donors. Study-level results: Using the classifier, cytomegalovirus status was reportedly diagnosed with high specificity and sensitivity.

The sequence was collected from an older woman in good health and CMV-seropositive. Sequenced: PBMCs. This rearrangement joins TRBV5-1 to TRBJ2-7; 8 bases align to TRBD2. The CDR3 loop is CASSLLAGRTYEQYF. The CDR3 nucleotides are TGCGCCAGCAGCTTGCTAGCGGGCCGTACCTACGAGCAGTACTTC.